Described below is a single T cell receptor beta chain sequence and its context. Its antigen is still unknown. These data originate in a study of CD8 T cells in ankylosing spondylitis. Whole-study results and caveats: As reported, disease-linked clones showed significant enrichment in matched ankylosing spondylitis synovial fluid. For ankylosing spondylitis blood, a TCR beta motif of about 8 highly homologous variants appeared characteristic.

CDR1 and CDR2 from the germline V gene are DFQATT and SNEGSKA (reference sequence). The CDR3 runs 13 residues. V shed 6 bases and J shed 1 base, with 10 bases lying between them. TCRdb passed the 5' RACE reads through MiXCR, listing each CDR3 protein once. This table has about 250,000 distinct CDR3 sequences, 20% to 30% appearing once. The sequence derives from a male donor with ankylosing spondylitis or in good health (not recorded which). The chain links TRBV20-1 to TRBJ2-1, with D perhaps TRBD1 (6 bases). Sequencing was done on a sample of blood, either unsorted or a sorted T cell fraction (not recorded which). In DNA form, the CDR3 reads TGCAGTGCAGCAACAGGGTCCTACAATGAGCAGTTCTTC. It specifies CSAATGSYNEQFF.